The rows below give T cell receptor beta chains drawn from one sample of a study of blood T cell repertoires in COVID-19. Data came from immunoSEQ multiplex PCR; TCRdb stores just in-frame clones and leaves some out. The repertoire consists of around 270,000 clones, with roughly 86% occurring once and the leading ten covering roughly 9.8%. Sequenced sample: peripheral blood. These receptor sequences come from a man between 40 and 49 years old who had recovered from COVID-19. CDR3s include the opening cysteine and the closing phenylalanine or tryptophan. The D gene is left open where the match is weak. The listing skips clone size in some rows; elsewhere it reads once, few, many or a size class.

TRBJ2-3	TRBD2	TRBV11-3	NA	TGTGCCAGCAGCTTAGATTTCGGGGGGGCCACAGATACGCAGTATTTT	CASSLDFGGATDTQYF
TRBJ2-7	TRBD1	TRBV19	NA	TGTGCCAGTAAGGGGAGACAGGGACCCGGCGAGCAGTACTTC	CASKGRQGPGEQYF
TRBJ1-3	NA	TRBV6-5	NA	TGTGCCAGCAGCTACCGCTCGGGGGGAACTGGAAACACCATATATTTT	CASSYRSGGTGNTIYF
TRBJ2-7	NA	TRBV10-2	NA	TGCGCCAGCAGGTTACTCGCACCCGCCGCCAGACAATCCTACGAGCAGTACTTC	CASRLLAPAARQSYEQYF
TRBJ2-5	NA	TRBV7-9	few	TGTGCCAGCAGCCAGTCGACAGGCTCCGGGGAGACCCAGTACTTC	CASSQSTGSGETQYF
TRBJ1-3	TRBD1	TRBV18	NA	TGTGCCAGCTCATCCACAGGGGAAGCTTCATACTCTGGAAACACCATATATTTT	CASSSTGEASYSGNTIYF
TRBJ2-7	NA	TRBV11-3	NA	TGTGCCAGCAGCCAGGGGGGACTCCCCTACGAGCAGTACTTC	CASSQGGLPYEQYF
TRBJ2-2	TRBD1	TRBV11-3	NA	TGTGCCAGCAAGGGGGCCGGGACGGTGGACACCGGGGAGCTGTTTTTT	CASKGAGTVDTGELFF
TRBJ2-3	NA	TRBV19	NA	TGTGCCAGTAGTATTGGGCTACTTGGGGATACGCAGTATTTT	CASSIGLLGDTQYF
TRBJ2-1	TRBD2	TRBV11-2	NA	TGTGCCAGCAGCCTAGCGGGGGGTACAAATGAGCAGTTCTTC	CASSLAGGTNEQFF
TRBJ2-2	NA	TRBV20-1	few	TGCAGTGCTAGTTTAGTCGCCCACACCGGGGAGCTGTTTTTT	CSASLVAHTGELFF
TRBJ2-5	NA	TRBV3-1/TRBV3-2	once	TGTGCCAGCAGCCAGACAAGTGGGACCCAGTACTTC	CASSQTSGTQYF
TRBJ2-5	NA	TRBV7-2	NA	TGTGCCAGCAGCTTGACTGGGGTCAGGGACCAAGAGACCCAGTACTTC	CASSLTGVRDQETQYF
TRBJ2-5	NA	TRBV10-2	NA	TGCGCCAGCGGCCGAAGAGGACAAGAGACCCAGTACTTC	CASGRRGQETQYF
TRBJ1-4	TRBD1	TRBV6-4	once	TGTGCCACTTTAGTCGGACAGGGCACTAATGAAAAACTGTTTTTT	CATLVGQGTNEKLFF
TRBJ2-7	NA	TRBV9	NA	TGTGCCAGCAGCGTAGGCCCGGCGGCTGTCGAGCAGTACTTC	CASSVGPAAVEQYF
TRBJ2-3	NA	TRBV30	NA	TGTGCCCTTACGGAGTGGAATACGCAGTATTTT	CALTEWNTQYF
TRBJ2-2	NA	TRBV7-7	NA	TGTGCCAGCAGCTTAGGACAGCATAACACCGGGGAGCTGTTTTTT	CASSLGQHNTGELFF
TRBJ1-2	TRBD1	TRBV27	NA	TGTGCCAGCAGCCCCGGGACAGGGGTCTATGGCTACACCTTC	CASSPGTGVYGYTF
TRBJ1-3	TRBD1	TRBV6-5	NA	TGTGCCAGCAGTTATGGGGACAGGGCAGACACCATATATTTT	CASSYGDRADTIYF
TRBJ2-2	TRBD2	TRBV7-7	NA	TGTGCCAGCAGCTTATCCAGCGGGATGATCTCCGGGGAGCTGTTTTTT	CASSLSSGMISGELFF
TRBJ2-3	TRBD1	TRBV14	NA	TGTGCCAGCAGCCCAATATGGGGACAGAGCACAGATACGCAGTATTTT	CASSPIWGQSTDTQYF
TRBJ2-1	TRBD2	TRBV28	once	TGTGCCAGCAGTTTAAGGGTTGGGGGGGCCTACAATGAGCAGTTCTTC	CASSLRVGGAYNEQFF
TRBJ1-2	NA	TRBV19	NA	TGTGCCAGTAGTATAGAGGCAGGGAACTATGGCTACACCTTC	CASSIEAGNYGYTF
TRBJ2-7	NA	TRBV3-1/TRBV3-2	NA	TGTGCCAGCAGCCAAGGCGGCGGCAGCTCCTACGAGCAGTACTTC	CASSQGGGSSYEQYF
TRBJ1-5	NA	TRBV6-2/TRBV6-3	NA	TGTGCCAGCAGTTGGACGTGGGGCTTTAGTCAGCCCCAGCATTTT	CASSWTWGFSQPQHF
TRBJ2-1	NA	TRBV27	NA	TGTGCCAGCAGTAGCCGACGGGACTCCCGCTCCTACAATGAGCAGTTCTTC	CASSSRRDSRSYNEQFF
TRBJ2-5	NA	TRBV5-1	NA	TGCGCCAGCAGCTTGTGGGGGGGCGAGACCCAGTACTTC	CASSLWGGETQYF
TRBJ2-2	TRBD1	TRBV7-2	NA	TGTGCCAGCAGCTTGTGGGGCGGGACAGGGGGCAGCGGGGAGCTGTTTTTT	CASSLWGGTGGSGELFF
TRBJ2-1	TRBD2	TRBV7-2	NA	TGTGCCAGCAGCAGAGCTAGCGGGAGGGCCCGGAATGAGCAGTTCTTC	CASSRASGRARNEQFF
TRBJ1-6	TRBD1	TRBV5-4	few	TGTGCCAGCAGCCCCCGCGGGACAGGGGGTTCACCCCTCCACTTT	CASSPRGTGGSPLHF
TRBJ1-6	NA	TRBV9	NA	TGTGCCAGCAGCGTAGAAGGGAGAGGAAGTTCACCCCTCCACTTT	CASSVEGRGSSPLHF
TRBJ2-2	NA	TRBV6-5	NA	TGTGCCAGCAGTTACAGATTCCAGGCCGGGGAGCTGTTTTTT	CASSYRFQAGELFF
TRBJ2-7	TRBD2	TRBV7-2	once	TGTGCCAGCAGCTCTGGCGGGAGCTCCATCTACGAGCAGTACTTC	CASSSGGSSIYEQYF
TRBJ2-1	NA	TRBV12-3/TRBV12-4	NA	TGTGCCAGCAGCGACAGAGAGAATGAGCAGTTCTTC	CASSDRENEQFF
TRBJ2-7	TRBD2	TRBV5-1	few	TGCGCCAGCAGCTTATTTACTAGCGGGCATTACGAGCAGTACTTC	CASSLFTSGHYEQYF
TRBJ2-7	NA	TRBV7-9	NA	TGTGCCAGCAGCTTACTCGAGCCCCAGTACTTC	CASSLLEPQYF
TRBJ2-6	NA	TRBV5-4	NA	TGTGCCAGCACACAGGGATTATCTGGGGCCAACGTCCTGACTTTC	CASTQGLSGANVLTF
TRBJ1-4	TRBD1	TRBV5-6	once	TGTGCCAGCAGCACGCCCGGGACAGTTAATGAAAAACTGTTTTTT	CASSTPGTVNEKLFF
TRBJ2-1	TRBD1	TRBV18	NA	TGTGCCAGCTCGTCCGGGACAGGCTCCTACAATGAGCAGTTCTTC	CASSSGTGSYNEQFF
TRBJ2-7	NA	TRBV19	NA	TGTGCCAGTAGTACAACCTCGGGGGGGACAGGGCGGGAGCAGTACTTC	CASSTTSGGTGREQYF
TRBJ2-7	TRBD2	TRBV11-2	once	TGTGCCACCCTGGGGGAGGGCCGCGAGCAGTACTTC	CATLGEGREQYF
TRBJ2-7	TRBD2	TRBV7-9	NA	TGTGCCAGCAGCTTAGTAAGCGCGGGAGCGGGGGAGCAGTACTTC	CASSLVSAGAGEQYF
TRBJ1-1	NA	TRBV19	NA	TGTGCCAGTAGTATAGAGGGCAGACTGAACACTGAAGCTTTCTTT	CASSIEGRLNTEAFF
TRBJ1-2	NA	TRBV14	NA	TGTGCCAGCAGCCAAGTAGTCTTCTATGGCTACACCTTC	CASSQVVFYGYTF
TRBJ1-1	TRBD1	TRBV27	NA	TGTGCCAGCAGGACAGGGGTATTCACTGAAGCTTTCTTT	CASRTGVFTEAFF
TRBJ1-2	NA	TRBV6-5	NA	TGTGCCAGCAGCTCCGTCGCGGGGGGCGACTATGGCTACACCTTC	CASSSVAGGDYGYTF
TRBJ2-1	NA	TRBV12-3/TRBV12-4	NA	TGTGCCAGCAGCCCTCGAGGGTCTCGTGAGCAGTTCTTC	CASSPRGSREQFF
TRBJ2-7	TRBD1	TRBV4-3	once	TGCGCCAGCAGCCAAGGGACAGGGGGTGTCTACGAGCAGTACTTC	CASSQGTGGVYEQYF
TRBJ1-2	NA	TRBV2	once	TGTGCCAGCAGTGAAACCCAGACAGCCCTTAACTCTGGCTACACCTTC	CASSETQTALNSGYTF
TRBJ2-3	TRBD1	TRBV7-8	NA	TGTGCCAGCAGCTTAGTGACAGGGGGACCTGGGGATACGCAGTATTTT	CASSLVTGGPGDTQYF